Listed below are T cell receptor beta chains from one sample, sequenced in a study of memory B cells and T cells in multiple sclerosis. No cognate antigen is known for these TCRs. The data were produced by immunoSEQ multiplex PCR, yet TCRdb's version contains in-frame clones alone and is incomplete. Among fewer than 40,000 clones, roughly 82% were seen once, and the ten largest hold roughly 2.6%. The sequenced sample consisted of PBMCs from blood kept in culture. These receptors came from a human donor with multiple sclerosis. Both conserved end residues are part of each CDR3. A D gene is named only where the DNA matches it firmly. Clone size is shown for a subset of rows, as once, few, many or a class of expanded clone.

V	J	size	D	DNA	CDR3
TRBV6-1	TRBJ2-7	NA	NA	TGTGCCAGCAGTGAGGGAGGATTTCACTACGAGCAGTACTTC	CASSEGGFHYEQYF
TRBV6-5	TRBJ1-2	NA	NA	TGTGCCAGCAGTTACTCAGCAGGGGTGTACTATGGCTACACCTTC	CASSYSAGVYYGYTF
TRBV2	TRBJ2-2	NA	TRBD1	TGTGCCAGCAGCGGGACAGAACACACCGGGGAGCTGTTTTTT	CASSGTEHTGELFF
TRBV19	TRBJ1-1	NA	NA	TGTGCCACTAAACTCAGGGGAGGCACTGAAGCTTTCTTT	CATKLRGGTEAFF
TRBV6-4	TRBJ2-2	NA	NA	TGTGCCAGCAGTGTCGACCTAAACACCGGGGAGCTGTTTTTT	CASSVDLNTGELFF
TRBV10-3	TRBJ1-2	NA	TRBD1	TGTGCCATCAGGGCCGATGGACAGGGGCAGAACGGCTACACCTTC	CAIRADGQGQNGYTF
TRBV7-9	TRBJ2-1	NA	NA	TGTGCCAGCAGCTCCCGGCAGGGGAGCTCGACATTAGATGAGCAGTTCTTC	CASSSRQGSSTLDEQFF
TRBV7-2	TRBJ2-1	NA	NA	TGTGCCAGCAGCCAGGGGGGGGCCAGGTACAATGAGCAGTTCTTC	CASSQGGARYNEQFF
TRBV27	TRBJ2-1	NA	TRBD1	TGTGCCAGCAGTTTACCGGGACAGGGGGTGGAGAATGAGCAGTTCTTC	CASSLPGQGVENEQFF
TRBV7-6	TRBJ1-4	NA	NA	TGTGCCAGCAGCTTAGGTCAGGGGATGGCCCGTGAAAAACTGTTTTTT	CASSLGQGMAREKLFF
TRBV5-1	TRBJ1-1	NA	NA	TGCGCCAGCAGCCTAACTGAACTCCAGGGCACTGAAGCTTTCTTT	CASSLTELQGTEAFF
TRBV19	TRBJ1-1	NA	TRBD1	TGTGCCAGTAGTGCGGGGGACAGGCCGAACACTGAAGCTTTCTTT	CASSAGDRPNTEAFF
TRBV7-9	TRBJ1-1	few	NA	TGTGCCAGCAGCTTAGGGGGGAATGAAGCTTTCTTT	CASSLGGNEAFF
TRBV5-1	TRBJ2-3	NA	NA	TGCGCCAGCAGCTTGGACGGTCGAGCATTAGTAGATACGCAGTATTTT	CASSLDGRALVDTQYF
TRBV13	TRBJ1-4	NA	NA	TGTGCCAGCAGCTCATCCCCTCGGAGTGAAAAACTGTTTTTT	CASSSSPRSEKLFF
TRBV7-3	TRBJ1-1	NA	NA	TGTGCCAGCAGTACCACCAGGACAGCTGAAGCTTTCTTT	CASSTTRTAEAFF
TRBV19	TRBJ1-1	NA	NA	TGTGCCAGTAAAGGCAGGGAAATTTGGAACACTGAAGCTTTCTTT	CASKGREIWNTEAFF
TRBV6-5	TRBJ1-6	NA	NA	TGTGCCAGCAGGGGGGCAGAGCGTTCACCCCTCCACTTT	CASRGAERSPLHF
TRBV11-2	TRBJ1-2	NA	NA	TGTGCCAGCAGCTTAGATTTCGAGAACTATGGCTACACCTTC	CASSLDFENYGYTF
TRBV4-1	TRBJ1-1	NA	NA	TGCGCCAGCAGCCAGCCAGCGAGCGCTGAAGCTTTCTTT	CASSQPASAEAFF
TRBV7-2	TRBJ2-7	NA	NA	TGTGCCAGCAGCTTTCCCCGCTACGAGCAGTACTTC	CASSFPRYEQYF
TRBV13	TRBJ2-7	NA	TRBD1	TGTGCCAGCAGCTCCCCAGGGGGCTACTCCTACGAGCAGTACTTC	CASSSPGGYSYEQYF
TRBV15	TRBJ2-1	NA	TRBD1	TGTGCCACCAGCGGGACAGGGGGCGTTGGCAATGAGCAGTTCTTC	CATSGTGGVGNEQFF
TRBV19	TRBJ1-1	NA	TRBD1	TGTGCCAGTAGTGTACAGGGGTTGAACACTGAAGCTTTCTTT	CASSVQGLNTEAFF
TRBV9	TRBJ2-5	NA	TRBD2	TGTGCCAGCAGCGGCAGGACTAGCCCGGAGACCCAGTACTTC	CASSGRTSPETQYF
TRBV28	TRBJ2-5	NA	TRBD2	TGTGCCAGCAGTCCCGGCGGGGGGTTGTACTTC	CASSPGGGLYF
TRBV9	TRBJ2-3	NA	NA	TGTGCCAGCAGCGTAAGGGCCACAGATACGCAGTATTTT	CASSVRATDTQYF
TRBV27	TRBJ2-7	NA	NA	TGTGCCAGCAGACAGGGTCTCGAGCAGTACTTC	CASRQGLEQYF
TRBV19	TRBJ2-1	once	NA	TGTGCCAGTAGTATGGGGGGTGGGAATGAGCAGTTCTTC	CASSMGGGNEQFF
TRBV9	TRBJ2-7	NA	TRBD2	TGTGCCAGCAGCCCACGACTAGCGGGAGTCGTCTACGAGCAGTACTTC	CASSPRLAGVVYEQYF
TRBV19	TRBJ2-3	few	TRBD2	TGTGCCAGTTGGAGCGGGGATAGCACAGATACGCAGTATTTT	CASWSGDSTDTQYF
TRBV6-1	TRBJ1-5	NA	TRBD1	TGTGCCAGCAGTGGGACAGGGTATCAGCCCCAGCATTTT	CASSGTGYQPQHF
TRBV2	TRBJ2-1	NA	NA	TGTGCCAGCAGAGGGGGGGCAATTTACAATGAGCAGTTCTTC	CASRGGAIYNEQFF
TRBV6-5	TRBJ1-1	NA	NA	TGTGCCAGCAGTTACGGTTTTATGACTCTGAACACTGAAGCTTTCTTT	CASSYGFMTLNTEAFF
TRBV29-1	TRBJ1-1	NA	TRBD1	TGCAGCGGGAGGGGACAGGGTGGCACTGAAGCTTTCTTT	CSGRGQGGTEAFF
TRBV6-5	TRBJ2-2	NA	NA	TGTGCCAGCAGTTACGGTTCAGGGGTTAACACCGGGGAGCTGTTTTTT	CASSYGSGVNTGELFF
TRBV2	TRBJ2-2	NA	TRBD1	TGTGCCAGCAAGACGGACAGGGCCACCGGGGAGCTGTTTTTT	CASKTDRATGELFF
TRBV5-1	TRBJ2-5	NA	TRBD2	TGCGCCAGCAGCGCCTCTAGCGGAGGCGAGACCCAGTACTTC	CASSASSGGETQYF
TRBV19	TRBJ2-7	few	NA	TGTGCCAGTAGTATGGGTGTGTACGAGCAGTACTTC	CASSMGVYEQYF
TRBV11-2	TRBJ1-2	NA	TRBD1	TGTGCCAGCAGCCCGACAGGGGGGTATGGCTACACCTTC	CASSPTGGYGYTF
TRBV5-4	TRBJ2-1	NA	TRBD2	TGTGCCAGCAGCCCGGGAGGCCTTTCCTACAATGAGCAGTTCTTC	CASSPGGLSYNEQFF
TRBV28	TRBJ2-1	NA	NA	TGTGCCAGCACGGCCTTATCCTACAATGAGCAGTTCTTC	CASTALSYNEQFF
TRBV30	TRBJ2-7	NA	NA	TGTGCCTGGAGTGTGGGTCCTCCCCGCTCCTACGAGCAGTACTTC	CAWSVGPPRSYEQYF
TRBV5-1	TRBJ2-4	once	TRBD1	TGCGCCAGCAGCTTGGTGGTCCGGGACAGGGTCATCGAAAACATTCAGTACTTC	CASSLVVRDRVIENIQYF
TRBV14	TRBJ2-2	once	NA	TGTGCCAGCAGCCAAGCTACCGGGGCCGGGGAGCTGTTTTTT	CASSQATGAGELFF
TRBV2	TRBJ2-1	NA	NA	TGTGCCAGCAGTGGTGGTGGGGGTAGCGGCCGGGTCTTC	CASSGGGGSGRVF
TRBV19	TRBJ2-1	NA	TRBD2	TGTGCCAGTAGGCGTGGACTAGCGCATACCTATGAGCAGTTCTTC	CASRRGLAHTYEQFF